These T cell receptor beta chains were read from a single sample in a study. Clones were read by immunoSEQ multiplex PCR, and TCRdb kept only the in-frame ones, dropping some. The sample lists about 50,000 clones, over 90% occurring once. Input material: PBMCs. These receptors came from a man aged 40-49 years with rheumatoid arthritis. Both conserved end residues are part of each CDR3. D genes are given only for firm matches. A row's size may be missing; if present it is once, few, many or a size class.

j_gene,v_gene,abundance,d_gene,CDR3aa,CDR3nt
TRBJ2-2,TRBV7-6,.,TRBD2,CASSLGAGGPGTGELFF,TGTGCCAGCAGCTTAGGAGCGGGGGGGCCGGGCACCGGGGAGCTGTTTTTT
TRBJ2-2,TRBV5-4,.,.,CASSVVEYPGELFF,TGTGCCAGCAGCGTGGTTGAGTACCCCGGGGAGCTGTTTTTT
TRBJ2-1,TRBV6-1,.,.,CASSGRFEPVSSYNEQFF,TGTGCCAGCAGTGGACGGTTTGAGCCCGTGAGCTCCTACAATGAGCAGTTCTTC
TRBJ2-1,TRBV4-3,.,.,CASSQDRGGGEQFF,TGCGCCAGCAGCCAAGATCGAGGAGGGGGTGAGCAGTTCTTC
TRBJ1-2,TRBV3-1/TRBV3-2,.,.,CASSQDLGVGGYTF,TGTGCCAGCAGCCAAGATTTGGGAGTGGGGGGCTACACCTTC
TRBJ2-5,TRBV7-2,.,.,CASSGAQETQYF,TGTGCCAGCAGCGGAGCGCAAGAGACCCAGTACTTC
TRBJ2-7,TRBV7-2,.,TRBD2,CASSSAGTSGSYEQYF,TGTGCCAGCAGCTCGGCGGGGACTAGCGGGAGCTACGAGCAGTACTTC
TRBJ2-7,TRBV7-9,.,.,CASSFIREYTGEQYF,TGTGCCAGCAGCTTCATAAGGGAATATACCGGCGAGCAGTACTTC
TRBJ2-1,TRBV18,.,TRBD2,CASSRTSGRASYNEQFF,TGTGCCAGCTCACGTACTAGCGGGAGGGCCTCCTACAATGAGCAGTTCTTC
TRBJ2-3,TRBV24-1,.,TRBD2,CATSEPSGGGRTDTQYF,TGTGCCACCAGTGAGCCCTCGGGGGGCGGGAGGACAGATACGCAGTATTTT
TRBJ2-7,TRBV28,.,.,CASSPGLGEQYF,TGTGCCAGCAGCCCGGGCTTGGGAGAGCAGTACTTC
TRBJ1-1,TRBV5-1,.,.,CASSLPAGTTEAFF,TGCGCCAGCAGCTTACCGGCAGGGACCACTGAAGCTTTCTTT
TRBJ2-1,TRBV6-5,.,TRBD2,CASSPSPKRGEQFF,TGTGCCAGCAGTCCATCCCCAAAGCGGGGCGAGCAGTTCTTC
TRBJ1-2,TRBV6-5,.,.,CASRGLDYGYTF,TGTGCCAGCAGGGGGCTGGACTATGGCTACACCTTC
TRBJ2-1,TRBV2,.,TRBD2,CASGEAGAPREQFF,TGTGCCAGCGGGGAAGCGGGAGCCCCACGTGAGCAGTTCTTC
TRBJ1-2,TRBV18,once,.,CASSPGVVYGYTF,TGTGCCAGCTCACCAGGGGTTGTATATGGCTACACCTTC
TRBJ2-3,TRBV6-5,few,.,CASSLQGTDTQYF,TGTGCCAGCAGTTTACAGGGTACAGATACGCAGTATTTT
TRBJ2-1,TRBV5-8,.,.,CASSLGRSSYNEQFF,TGTGCCAGCAGCCTGGGCAGGAGCTCCTACAATGAGCAGTTCTTC
TRBJ1-1,TRBV25-1,.,.,CASRRGTEAFF,TGTGCCAGCAGAAGAGGGACTGAAGCTTTCTTT
TRBJ2-2,TRBV11-2,few,TRBD1,CASRPMGQGIAGELFF,TGTGCCAGCCGGCCCATGGGACAGGGGATAGCCGGGGAGCTGTTTTTT
TRBJ1-2,TRBV6-4,.,TRBD1,CASRGTGSYGYTF,TGTGCCAGCAGAGGGACAGGATCCTATGGCTACACCTTC
TRBJ1-2,TRBV7-2,.,.,CASSTGTSYGYTF,TGTGCCAGCAGTACAGGGACGAGCTATGGCTACACCTTC